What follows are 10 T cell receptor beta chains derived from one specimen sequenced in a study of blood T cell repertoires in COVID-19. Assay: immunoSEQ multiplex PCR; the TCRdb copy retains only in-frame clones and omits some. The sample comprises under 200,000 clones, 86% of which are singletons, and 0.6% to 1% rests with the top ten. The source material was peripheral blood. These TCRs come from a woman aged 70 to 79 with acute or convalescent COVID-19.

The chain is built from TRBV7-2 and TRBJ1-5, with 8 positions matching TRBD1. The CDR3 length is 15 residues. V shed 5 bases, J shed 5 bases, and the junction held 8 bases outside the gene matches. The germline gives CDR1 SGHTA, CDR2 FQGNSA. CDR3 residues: CASSEGQEAYQPQHF. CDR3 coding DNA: TGTGCCAGCAGCGAGGGACAGGAGGCTTATCAGCCCCAGCATTTT.

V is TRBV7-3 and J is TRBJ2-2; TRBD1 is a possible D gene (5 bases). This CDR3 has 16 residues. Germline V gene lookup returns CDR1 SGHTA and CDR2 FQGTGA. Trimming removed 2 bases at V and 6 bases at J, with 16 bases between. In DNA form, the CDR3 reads TGTGCCAGCAGCTTAGGGCAGGGCGGACGGGCCGGGGAGCTGTTTTTT. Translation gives CASSLGQGGRAGELFF.

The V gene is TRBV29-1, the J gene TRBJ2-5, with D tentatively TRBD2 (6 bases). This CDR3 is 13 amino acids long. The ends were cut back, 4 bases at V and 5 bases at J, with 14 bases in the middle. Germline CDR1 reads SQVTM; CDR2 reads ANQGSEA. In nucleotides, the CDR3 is TGCAGCGTTGGCGTACTAGCAGGGGAGACCCAGTACTTC. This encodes CSVGVLAGETQYF.

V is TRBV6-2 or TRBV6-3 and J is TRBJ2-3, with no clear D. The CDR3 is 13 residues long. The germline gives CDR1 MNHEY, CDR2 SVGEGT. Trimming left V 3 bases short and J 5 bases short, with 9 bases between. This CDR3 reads CASSYPFGDTQYF. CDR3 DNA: TGTGCCAGCAGTTATCCCTTCGGAGATACGCAGTATTTT.

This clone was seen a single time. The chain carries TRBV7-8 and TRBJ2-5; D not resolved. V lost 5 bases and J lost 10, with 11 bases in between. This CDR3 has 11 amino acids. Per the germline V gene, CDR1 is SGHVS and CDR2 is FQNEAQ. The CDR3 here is CASSPYLDQYF. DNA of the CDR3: TGTGCCAGCAGCCCCTATCTAGACCAGTACTTC. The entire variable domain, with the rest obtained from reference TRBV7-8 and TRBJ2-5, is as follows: GAGVSQSPRYKVAKRGQDVALRCDPISGHVSLFWYQQALGQGPEFLTYFQNEAQLDKSGLPSDRFFAERPEGSVSTLKIQRTQQEDSAVYLCASSPYLDQYFGPGTRLLVL.

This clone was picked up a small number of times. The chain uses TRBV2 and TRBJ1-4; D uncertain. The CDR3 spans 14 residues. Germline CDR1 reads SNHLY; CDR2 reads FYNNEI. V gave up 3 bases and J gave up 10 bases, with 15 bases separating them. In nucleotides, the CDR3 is TGTGCCAGCAGTGAGAACGCCCCCCTCGGAAAACTGTTTTTT. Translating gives CASSENAPLGKLFF.

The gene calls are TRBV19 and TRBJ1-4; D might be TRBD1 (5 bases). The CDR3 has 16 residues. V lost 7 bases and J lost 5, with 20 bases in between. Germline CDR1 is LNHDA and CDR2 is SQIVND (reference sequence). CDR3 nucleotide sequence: TGTGCCAGTACCGTCGGCATGGCAGGGAAGAATGAAAAACTGTTTTTT. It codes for CASTVGMAGKNEKLFF.

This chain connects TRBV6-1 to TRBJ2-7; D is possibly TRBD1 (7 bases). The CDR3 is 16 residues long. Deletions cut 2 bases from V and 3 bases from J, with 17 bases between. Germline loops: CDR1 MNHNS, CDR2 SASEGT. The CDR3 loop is CASSEIVAGGNYEQYF. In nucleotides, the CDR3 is TGTGCCAGCAGTGAAATAGTGGCAGGGGGGAACTACGAGCAGTACTTC.

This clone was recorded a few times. The CDR3 protein is CASTTQTDRGGYTF. DNA for the CDR3: TGTGCCAGTACCACTCAGACGGACAGGGGTGGCTACACCTTC. The V gene is TRBV19, the J gene TRBJ1-2; TRBD1 aligns across 9 bases. The CDR3 extends over 14 amino acids. Germline V gene sequence: CDR1 LNHDA, CDR2 SQIVND (reference sequence). V lost 7 bases, J lost 7 bases, and 10 bases stayed unmatched.

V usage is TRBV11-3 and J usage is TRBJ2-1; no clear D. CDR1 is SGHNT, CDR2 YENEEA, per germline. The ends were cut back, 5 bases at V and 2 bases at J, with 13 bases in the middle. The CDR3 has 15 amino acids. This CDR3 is CASSPTTTPYNEQFF. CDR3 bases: TGTGCCAGCAGCCCGACCACTACGCCCTACAATGAGCAGTTCTTC.